This T cell receptor beta chain was found in a study of molecular identifiers for immune sequencing clone quantification. Study results and caveats: In a background of about a million naive cells, spiked Jurkat TCR RNA from one cell was reportedly detectable.

Germline loops: CDR1 SEHNR, CDR2 FQNEAQ (reference sequence). CDR3 size: 14 residues. Bulk TCR libraries were made with methods that had been previously described and with listed TCR primers. Using its own MiXCR run on the PCR reads, TCRdb lists one record per CDR3 protein. This sample has more than 95,000 distinct CDR3 sequences, with roughly 24% found just once. As concerns this clonotype: Its specificity is unknown. Mismatch with germline at one junction end may stem from a read error.

The source material was naive CD8+ T cells from blood, with Jurkat cell RNA spiked in. Described subset: FACS-sorted CD8+CD4-CCR7+CD45RA+ naive T cells. This TCR derives from a human donor in good health. Some libraries in this study had Jurkat cell RNA spiked in. This rearrangement joins TRBV7-9 to TRBJ2-3, with D unclear. Here the CDR3 DNA reads TGTGCCAGCGGCCCGTTTGGTGGTGCAGATACGCAGTACTTT. Amino acids: CASGPFGGADTQYF.